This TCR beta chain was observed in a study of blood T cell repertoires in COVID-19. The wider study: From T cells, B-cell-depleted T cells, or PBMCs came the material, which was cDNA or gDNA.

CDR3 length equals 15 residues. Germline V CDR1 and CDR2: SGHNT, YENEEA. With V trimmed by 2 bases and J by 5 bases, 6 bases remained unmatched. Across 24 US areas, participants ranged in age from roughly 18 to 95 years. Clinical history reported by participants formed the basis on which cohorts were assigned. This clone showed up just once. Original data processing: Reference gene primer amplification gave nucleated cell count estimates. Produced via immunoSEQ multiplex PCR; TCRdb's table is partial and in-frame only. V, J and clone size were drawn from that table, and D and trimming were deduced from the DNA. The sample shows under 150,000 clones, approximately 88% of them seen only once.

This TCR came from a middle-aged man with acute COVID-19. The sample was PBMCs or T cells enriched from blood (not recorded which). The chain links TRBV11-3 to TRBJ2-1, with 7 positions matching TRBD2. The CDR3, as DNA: TGTGCCAGCAGCTTAACATCCCTAGCGGACAATGAGCAGTTCTTC. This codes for CASSLTSLADNEQFF.